A single sample is the source of the 14 T cell receptor beta chains below, sequenced in a study of blood T cell repertoires in COVID-19. Only in-frame clones appear in the TCRdb table, and some are missing; sequencing was by immunoSEQ multiplex PCR. The profile shows about 57,000 clones, 80% to 90% of them singletons. Material for sequencing was peripheral blood. These TCRs come from a human donor in a cohort sampled during active COVID-19.

This rearrangement joins TRBV4-2 to TRBJ2-5; TRBD2 aligns across 11 bases. Trimming cost V 4 bases and J 0 bases; bases outside gene matches: 10. Germline V gene data show CDR1 as LGHNA and CDR2 as YNFKEQ. The CDR3 has 18 amino acids. CDR3 sequence: CASSPYIGGLADQETQYF. The CDR3 DNA follows: TGTGCCAGCAGCCCCTATATCGGGGGACTAGCGGACCAAGAGACCCAGTACTTC.

The CDR3: CASSLYGKNTGELFF. CDR3 coding DNA: TGTGCCAGCAGCTTGTACGGGAAGAACACCGGGGAGCTGTTTTTT. The V and J genes are TRBV5-6 and TRBJ2-2; tentative D call: TRBD2 (5 bases). Between the trimmed V and J ends, which lost 1 base and 1 base, there was a span of 8 bases. The CDR3 length is 15 residues. Germline assignment: CDR1 SGHDT and CDR2 YYEEEE.

This clone was seen a few times. The gene calls are TRBV5-1 and TRBJ1-6; 9 nucleotides agree with TRBD1. Germline V gene sequence: CDR1 SGHRS, CDR2 YFSETQ. The CDR3 covers 13 residues. V lost 4 bases to trimming and J lost 7 bases; unmatched junction nucleotides: 0. CDR3 region: CASSTGGNSPLHF. Written as DNA, the CDR3 is TGCGCCAGCAGCACAGGGGGCAATTCACCCCTCCACTTT.

This chain uses TRBV5-1 with TRBJ1-1; D may be TRBD1 (5 bases). The CDR3 consists of 15 residues. Trimming cost V 6 bases and J 6 bases, with 21 bases left between them. Germline V lookup: CDR1 SGHRS, CDR2 YFSETQ. For the CDR3, the DNA is TGCGCCAGCAACAAGGTAAAGGGGCGGTTCTCTGAAGCTTTCTTT. It codes for CASNKVKGRFSEAFF.

The chain links TRBV19 to TRBJ2-1; no reliable D call. V lost 6 bases and J 4 bases, leaving 16 bases between the germline ends. Per germline, CDR1 LNHDA and CDR2 SQIVND (reference sequence). The CDR3 extends over 15 amino acids. CDR3 amino acids: CASRDGVSQYNEQFF. Here the CDR3 DNA reads TGTGCCAGTAGAGATGGAGTATCACAATACAATGAGCAGTTCTTC.

V and J are TRBV18 and TRBJ2-6, with a weak D call TRBD1 (6 bases). V lost 2 bases and J 2 bases, leaving 7 bases between the germline ends. The germline V gene encodes CDR1 KGHSH and CDR2 LQKENI. There are 15 residues in the CDR3. This CDR3 is CASSPTGTGANVLTF. The DNA for the CDR3 is TGTGCCAGCTCACCAACAGGGACTGGGGCCAACGTCCTGACTTTC.

The chain is built from TRBV19 and TRBJ2-3, with TRBD1 matching 9 bases. The CDR3 totals 15 residues. CDR1 and CDR2 (germline): LNHDA, SQIVND (reference sequence). V lost 7 bases, J lost 5 bases, and 10 bases stayed unmatched. DNA of the CDR3: TGTGCCAGTACCTTAAGGGACAGGGTTGGAGATACGCAGTATTTT. As protein: CASTLRDRVGDTQYF.

This clone was counted a few times. The CDR3 sequence: CASSWTVMNTEAFF. The CDR3 bases are TGTGCCAGCAGCTGGACAGTGATGAACACTGAAGCTTTCTTT. This chain links TRBV6-5 with TRBJ1-1; a possible D gene is TRBD1 (6 bases). This CDR3 is built from 14 residues. V lost 6 bases and J 0 bases, leaving 11 bases between the germline ends. The germline V gene encodes CDR1 MNHEY and CDR2 SVGAGI.

The genes are TRBV27 and TRBJ1-4, with D unclear. Deletions cut 7 bases from V and 3 bases from J, with 21 bases between. Germline V gene lookup returns CDR1 MNHEY and CDR2 SMNVEV (reference sequence). The CDR3 sequence is 17 residues long. CDR3 sequence: CASKTTREGAANEKLFF. CDR3 nucleotide sequence: TGTGCCAGCAAGACGACCCGGGAGGGAGCGGCTAATGAAAAACTGTTTTTT.

CDR3 bases: TGTGCCAGCAGGCGGGGGACAGGGGGGAACACCGGGGAGCTGTTTTTT. Translated: CASRRGTGGNTGELFF. V usage is TRBV28 and J usage is TRBJ2-2, with 11 bases matching TRBD1. V was clipped by 6 bases and J by 1 base; unmatched bases: 4. The CDR3 sequence is 16 residues long. Germline CDR1 MDHEN, CDR2 SYDVKM. Using reference TRBV28 and TRBJ2-2 for the parts outside the CDR3, the full variable domain is DVKVTQSSRYLVKRTGEKVFLECVQDMDHENMFWYRQDPGLGLRLIYFSYDVKMKEKGDIPEGYSVSREKKERFSLILESASTNQTSMYLCASRRGTGGNTGELFFGEGSRLTVL.

This clone is a singleton in its sample. In the same sample, other DNA sequences code for this CDR3. This chain uses TRBV7-2 with TRBJ2-6; 8 bases line up with TRBD2. Germline V CDR1 and CDR2: SGHTA, FQGNSA. This CDR3 comprises 16 residues. With 5 bases clipped from V and 2 bases from J, the junction kept 5 bases outside the gene matches. CDR3 in DNA: TGTGCCAGCAGCCTTCGGGGGGGCCCTGGGGCCAACGTCCTGACTTTC. Translating gives CASSLRGGPGANVLTF. Looking up the rest from reference TRBV7-2 and TRBJ2-6 gives the full variable domain: GAGVSQSPSNKVTEKGKDVELRCDPISGHTALYWYRQSLGQGLEFLIYFQGNSAPDKSGLPSDRFSAERTGGSVSTLTIQRTQQEDSAVYLCASSLRGGPGANVLTFGAGSRLTVL.

The chain uses TRBV5-4 and TRBJ2-5, with D maybe TRBD2 (6 bases). V was clipped by 5 bases and J by 5 bases, with 16 bases between them. This CDR3 has 14 residues. The germline gives CDR1 SGHNT, CDR2 YYREEE (reference sequence). The DNA of the CDR3 is TGTGCCAGCAGTTTTACCGGGACTGGGGAGACCCAGTACTTC. Translation gives CASSFTGTGETQYF.

This chain joins TRBV2 and TRBJ1-6; 7 bases match TRBD1. Germline V gene sequence: CDR1 SNHLY, CDR2 FYNNEI. V shed 5 bases and J 7 bases; nucleotides not matched to a gene: 5. This CDR3 region has 14 residues. Here the CDR3 DNA reads TGTGCCAGCAGTTTTCGACAGGGAAATTCACCCCTCCACTTT. Its protein product is CASSFRQGNSPLHF.

The table lists this clone with a few counts. The chain couples TRBV19 to TRBJ2-1; 8 bases align to TRBD1. The V segment lost 4 bases and the J segment 11 bases; nucleotides outside the gene matches: 13. Per the germline V gene, CDR1 is LNHDA and CDR2 is SQIVND (reference sequence). The CDR3 totals 15 residues. The CDR3 nucleotides read TGTGCCAGTAGTACAGACAGGGGCAAGCGGCCGAAGCAGTTCTTC. The encoded protein is CASSTDRGKRPKQFF.